A selection of T cell receptor beta chains follows, all from one sample in a study of blood T cell repertoires in COVID-19. Only in-frame clones appear in the TCRdb table, and some are missing; sequencing was by immunoSEQ multiplex PCR. Among 250,000 to 300,000 clones, roughly 90% were seen once, and the ten largest hold around 14%. Sequencing was done on a sample of peripheral blood. These TCRs come from a woman in her sixties or seventies with COVID-19, enrolled during active disease. Both conserved end residues are part of each CDR3. D genes are given only for firm matches. Clone size, where shown, is once, few, many, or a class for clones that have expanded.

size	V	J	D	CDR3	DNA
-	TRBV3-1/TRBV3-2	TRBJ2-7	-	CASSRADYEQYF	TGTGCCAGCAGCCGAGCCGACTACGAGCAGTACTTC
once	TRBV5-1	TRBJ2-2	-	CASTLTVTNTGELFF	TGCGCCAGCACCCTAACAGTTACGAACACCGGGGAGCTGTTTTTT
-	TRBV28	TRBJ2-4	TRBD2	CASSSAGVRAKNIQYF	TGTGCCAGCTCATCCGCGGGAGTTAGAGCCAAAAACATTCAGTACTTC
-	TRBV2	TRBJ1-2	-	CASSALTTSLYGYTF	TGTGCCAGCAGTGCCTTGACGACATCTCTCTATGGCTACACCTTC
-	TRBV3-1/TRBV3-2	TRBJ2-7	-	CASSPPGLDYEQYF	TGTGCCAGCAGCCCCCCGGGACTTGACTACGAGCAGTACTTC
once	TRBV7-2	TRBJ1-2	-	CASSYSGGPNYGYTF	TGTGCCAGCAGTTATAGCGGAGGCCCGAACTATGGCTACACCTTC
-	TRBV4-1	TRBJ1-4	TRBD1	CASSQRDRVGTNEKLFF	TGCGCCAGCAGCCAGAGGGACAGGGTGGGCACTAATGAAAAACTGTTTTTT
-	TRBV11-2	TRBJ2-6	TRBD1	CASSPDRGPGGANVLTF	TGTGCCAGCAGCCCGGACAGGGGGCCAGGAGGGGCCAACGTCCTGACTTTC
-	TRBV2	TRBJ2-1	TRBD2	CASRPLREAEQFF	TGTGCCAGTAGACCTCTCCGGGAGGCAGAGCAGTTCTTC
once	TRBV2	TRBJ2-2	-	CASSEAAPNTGELFF	TGTGCCAGCAGTGAAGCGGCCCCGAACACCGGGGAGCTGTTTTTT
-	TRBV11-2	TRBJ1-2	TRBD1	CASSSTDRGAGYTF	TGTGCCAGCAGCTCCACGGACAGGGGGGCTGGCTACACCTTC
-	TRBV6-5	TRBJ2-7	TRBD1	CASSYSDRHPYEQYF	TGTGCCAGCAGTTACTCGGACAGGCACCCTTACGAGCAGTACTTC
-	TRBV15	TRBJ1-2	-	CATSPRGKNGYTF	TGTGCCACCAGCCCCCGGGGTAAAAATGGCTACACCTTC
once	TRBV21-1	TRBJ1-1	-	CASHQRHPPTEAFF	TGTGCCAGTCACCAGAGACACCCTCCCACTGAAGCTTTCTTT
-	TRBV28	TRBJ1-2	TRBD1	CASSGGQGYGYTF	TGTGCCAGCAGTGGGGGACAGGGTTATGGCTACACCTTC
-	TRBV30	TRBJ1-5	-	CAWSIPGGNQPQHF	TGTGCCTGGAGTATTCCGGGGGGCAATCAGCCCCAGCATTTT
-	TRBV7-2	TRBJ2-5	-	CASSFPPGTQYF	TGTGCCAGCAGCTTCCCCCCCGGGACCCAGTACTTC
-	TRBV7-9	TRBJ1-1	-	CASSRGANTEAFF	TGTGCCAGCAGCAGGGGGGCGAACACTGAAGCTTTCTTT
-	TRBV5-1	TRBJ2-1	-	CASSLAPGDNEQFF	TGCGCCAGCAGCTTGGCCCCAGGGGATAATGAGCAGTTCTTC
-	TRBV29-1	TRBJ1-2	TRBD1	CSGPDREGGYTF	TGCAGCGGCCCGGACAGGGAGGGTGGCTACACCTTC
-	TRBV7-2	TRBJ1-6	-	CASSLVSSSYNSPLHF	TGTGCCAGCAGCTTAGTGTCGAGCTCCTATAATTCACCCCTCCACTTT
-	TRBV5-1	TRBJ2-5	TRBD2	CASSLAGGTQETQYF	TGCGCCAGCAGCTTGGCGGGGGGGACTCAAGAGACCCAGTACTTC
-	TRBV5-4	TRBJ2-5	TRBD2	CASSLVLARGGPQETQYF	TGTGCCAGCAGCTTGGTCCTGGCGCGGGGGGGCCCTCAAGAGACCCAGTACTTC
-	TRBV21-1	TRBJ2-1	-	CARRKGSINEQFF	TGTGCCCGCCGGAAGGGGTCGATTAATGAGCAGTTCTTC
once	TRBV5-1	TRBJ1-1	TRBD1	CASSVQGPLGPKEAFF	TGCGCCAGCAGCGTACAGGGGCCCTTGGGCCCTAAAGAAGCTTTCTTT
-	TRBV5-4	TRBJ1-6	-	CASSLVPKSPLHF	TGTGCCAGCAGCTTGGTGCCCAAGAGCCCCCTCCACTTT
-	TRBV5-1	TRBJ2-3	TRBD2	CASRGLAGRSSTDTQYF	TGCGCCAGCAGGGGACTAGCGGGGCGCTCTAGCACAGATACGCAGTATTTT
-	TRBV12-5	TRBJ1-1	-	CASGDGERYAFF	TGTGCTAGTGGCGATGGGGAGAGATACGCTTTCTTT
-	TRBV7-2	TRBJ1-5	TRBD1	CASSRGQGAIQPQHF	TGTGCCAGCAGCCGGGGACAGGGGGCGATTCAGCCCCAGCATTTT
-	TRBV28	TRBJ1-1	-	CASSEWGFGEAFF	TGTGCCAGCAGCGAATGGGGCTTTGGTGAAGCTTTCTTT
once	TRBV18	TRBJ2-7	-	CASSPRDTSYEQYF	TGTGCCAGCTCACCCCGGGACACCTCCTACGAGCAGTACTTC
once	TRBV18	TRBJ2-3	TRBD2	CASSPPRGTDTQYF	TGTGCCAGCTCACCACCGCGGGGGACAGATACGCAGTATTTT
-	TRBV9	TRBJ1-3	-	CASSPGQTGNTIYF	TGTGCCAGCAGCCCCGGACAGACGGGAAACACCATATATTTT
-	TRBV19	TRBJ2-5	TRBD1	CASSIEFRTGGLETQYF	TGTGCCAGTAGTATAGAATTCCGGACAGGGGGCCTGGAGACCCAGTACTTC
-	TRBV27	TRBJ1-5	-	CASSRQGNQPQHF	TGTGCCAGCAGTAGACAGGGCAATCAGCCCCAGCATTTT
-	TRBV12-3/TRBV12-4	TRBJ1-2	-	CASSFAVNYGYTF	TGTGCCAGCAGTTTCGCGGTAAACTATGGCTACACCTTC
-	TRBV10-3	TRBJ2-1	TRBD2	CAISDGLAVTSGVNEQFF	TGTGCCATCAGTGACGGTCTGGCGGTGACTAGCGGGGTCAATGAGCAGTTCTTC
-	TRBV7-7	TRBJ1-3	-	CASSLGANSGNTIYF	TGTGCCAGCAGCTTAGGGGCCAACTCTGGAAACACCATATATTTT
-	TRBV5-8	TRBJ1-1	TRBD1	CASSFYRGGTEAFF	TGTGCCAGCAGCTTCTACAGGGGGGGCACTGAAGCTTTCTTT